Included here is one T cell receptor beta chain sequence, with context. This specimen belongs to a study of blood T cell repertoires in COVID-19. Study background: Samples came from the United States, Italy and Spain, spanning acute and convalescent COVID-19. Sources were T cells, B-cell-depleted T cells, or PBMCs; the material itself was cDNA or gDNA.

As originally analysed: From reference gene primer amplification, estimates of nucleated cell counts were derived. Using immunoSEQ multiplex PCR, the repertoire was profiled, and TCRdb retains in-frame clones only, with some absent. Clone size and the V and J calls come from that table; the DNA yielded D and trimming. The repertoire includes 95,000 to 150,000 clones, around 79% of them detected once, and 2% to 2.5% sits in the top ten. The sequence derives from a man aged 65 to 85 with acute or convalescent COVID-19. Sequencing was performed on peripheral blood.

The CDR3 DNA is TGTGCCAGCAGTTTATATAAGGGCGGGGGGACTGAAGCTTTCTTT. Translation: CASSLYKGGGTEAFF. The chain uses TRBV28 and TRBJ1-1, with a possible D match to TRBD1 (5 bases). The V and J ends lost 1 base and 5 bases respectively, with 14 bases between them. The germline gives CDR1 MDHEN, CDR2 SYDVKM. This CDR3 has 15 residues.